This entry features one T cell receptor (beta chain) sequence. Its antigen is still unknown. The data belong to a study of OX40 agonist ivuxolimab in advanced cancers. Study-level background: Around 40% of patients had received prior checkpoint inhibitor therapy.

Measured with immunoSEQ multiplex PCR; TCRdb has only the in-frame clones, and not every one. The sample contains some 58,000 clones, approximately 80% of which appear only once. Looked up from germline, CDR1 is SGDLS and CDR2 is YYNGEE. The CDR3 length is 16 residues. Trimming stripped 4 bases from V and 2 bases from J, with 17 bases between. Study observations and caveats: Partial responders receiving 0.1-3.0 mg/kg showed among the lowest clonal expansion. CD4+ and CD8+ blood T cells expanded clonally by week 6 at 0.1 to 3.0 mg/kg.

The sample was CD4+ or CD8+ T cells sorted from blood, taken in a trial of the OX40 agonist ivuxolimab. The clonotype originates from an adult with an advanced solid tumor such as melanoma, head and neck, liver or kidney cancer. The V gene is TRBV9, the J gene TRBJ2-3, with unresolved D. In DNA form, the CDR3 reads TGTGCCAGCAGCAAATCAGGTAGTACCCTCACAGATACGCAGTATTTT. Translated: CASSKSGSTLTDTQYF.